This T cell receptor (beta chain) came from a study of cytomegalovirus exposure and HLA in healthy donors. Vbeta (60) and Jbeta (13) primers were used in the PCR. The repertoire was sequenced with immunoSEQ multiplex PCR; TCRdb's copy has only in-frame clones and lacks some. The sample yields about 130,000 clones, around 72% seen once. The CDR3 totals 14 residues. Trimming shortened V by 6 bases and J by 4 bases, and 11 bases separated the two germline ends. CDR1 and CDR2 from the germline V gene are SGHRS and YFSETQ. Note on this clone: The antigen remains unidentified.

Study-wide points: Follow-up analysis later connected one missense variant in DCLRE1C with trimming of TCR beta V- and J-genes.

This rearrangement joins TRBV5-1 to TRBJ2-6, with unresolved D. The sample taken for sequencing was PBMCs. This clonotype was sampled from a man between 18 and 29 years old in good health and CMV-seropositive. The CDR3 reads CASTSLGGANVLTF. The CDR3 DNA follows: TGCGCCAGCACCTCCTTGGGCGGGGCCAACGTCCTGACTTTC.